Sequencing of this TCR beta chain was carried out in a study of Ad26.COV2.S vaccination and SARS-CoV-2 variants. Overall study results and limits: Vaccine recipients had higher spike-specific TCR breadth than placebo recipients.

Method: immunoSEQ multiplex PCR; TCRdb's copy keeps in-frame clones and lacks some. This sample has some 180,000 clones, with around nine tenths found just once. On this clone: What it recognizes is unknown.

The sequenced sample was peripheral blood, obtained after recovery from COVID-19. The clonotype comes from a human donor who had recovered from COVID-19.

CDR3 bases: TGTGCCAGCACCCTTCCAGCAGCTTCATCATACGAGCAGTACTTC. This translates into CASTLPAASSYEQYF. The chain uses TRBV6-5 and TRBJ2-7, with D unclear. Trimming pared 7 bases from V and 4 bases from J, leaving 20 bases between. The CDR3 contains 15 residues. The germline V gene encodes CDR1 MNHEY and CDR2 SVGAGI.